This T cell receptor beta chain was retrieved from a study of T cells in localized non-small cell lung cancer (dated by TCRdb to the early 2020s). The study in broad terms: T cell repertoires of 200 to 250 early-stage NSCLC patients were analyzed, with tumors being compared against uninvolved tumor-adjacent lungs. All 220 or so NSCLC patients in the cohort were treatment-naive and had localized lung tumors that were resected. Of the NSCLC patients, fewer than 150 were male and 107 were female, and the mean age was approximately 66 years. Study-level results and caveats: Because multi-region sequencing of the tumors was not done, intratumor heterogeneity could not be ruled out. Because the study design was exploratory, TCR variables were selected using unadjusted p-values without false-discovery rate correction. A median of approximately 62 of the top 100 tumor clones turned up in the paired uninvolved adjacent lung, and 25 to 35 of those clones also ranked among the top 100 of that same adjacent lung. Higher blood T cell density associated with longer overall survival, while higher adjacent-lung clonality associated with shorter survival. Uninvolved tumor-adjacent lung showed the highest T cell clonality, higher than tumor, which suggests more focused antigenic responses in the uninvolved tumor-adjacent lung.

The CDR3 spans 13 residues, from the cysteine through the phenylalanine. CDR3 DNA only is kept here, 39 bases in frame from base 1. The V and J ends are trimmed by 6 bases and 1 base, leaving 9 bases between them. CDR1 MNHGY and CDR2 SAAAGT were looked up in the germline V gene. As concerns this clone: Which antigen it targets is not known. There are no base qualities to consult, and no much larger clone falls within one base.

The immunoSEQ Assay was used to sequence TCR beta CDR3 regions from DNA. On the authors' methods: To compute T cell density, TCR beta template counts were normalized to usable DNA, which was estimated by amplifying housekeeping genes. Richness was estimated with the preseqR package, extrapolating to 400,000 templates for PBMC samples and 120,000 templates for tissue samples. Clonality was calculated as one minus Pielou's evenness. Tissue-enriched TCRs were identified by differential abundance testing using productive amino-acid clonotypes, minimum total count 5 and alpha 0.1. The Jaccard Index and the Morisita Overlap Index were used to measure repertoire overlap between compartments. GLIPH grouped TCR beta CDR3s together with public tetramer-defined viral CDR3s, and a viral motif had to include at least three viral sequences and show V-gene enrichment. The clones in this table, taken by TCRdb from immuneACCESS, are in-frame only. Not every clone is retained; where verified, under half of the shortfall comes from an unresolved V gene, and the cause of the rest is unknown. V and J calls and clone size follow that table, whereas D and trimming were derived from the DNA. The sample profile shows fewer than 1,500 clones; 24% of them were found once. The top ten clonotypes cover roughly a fifth of the sample.

Uninvolved adjacent lung was obtained at least 2 cm from the tumor margin, and the absence of atypia was confirmed by two independent pathologists. At diagnosis, peripheral blood, uninvolved tumor-adjacent lung and tumor were collected and were preserved as a mix of fresh-frozen and FFPE material. Sample: normal lung tissue next to the tumor, taken before any cancer treatment. The chain employs TRBV6-8 and TRBJ1-1; the D gene is unclear. The clonotype was recovered from a man aged 40-75 years with stage II squamous cell lung carcinoma. The DNA reads as follows: TGTGCCAGCAGCAATAAGAAGAACACTGAAGCTTTCTTT. The translation is CASSNKKNTEAFF.